The TCR beta chain described here comes from a study of cytomegalovirus exposure and HLA in healthy donors. The CDR3 is 15 residues long. Germline V gives CDR1 SGHAT, CDR2 FQDESV (reference sequence). V dropped 2 bases and J dropped 1 base, with 11 bases sitting between them. Concerning this clone itself: Its specificity is not known.

Each donor was healthy, and each was a bone marrow donor. The PCR made use of 60 Vbeta and 13 Jbeta primers. The repertoire was sequenced with immunoSEQ multiplex PCR; TCRdb's copy has only in-frame clones and lacks some. Of 60,000 to 70,000 clones listed, less than 70% were seen once; the top ten hold about 10%. Study-level findings and limits: It was reported in a later analysis that an Asian-associated ancestry cluster showed fewer N-insertions than the roughly 710-donor mean.

Material for sequencing was PBMCs. The sequence was obtained from a woman aged 25-40 years in good health and CMV-seronegative. This chain links TRBV11-1 with TRBJ1-1; tentatively, D is TRBD1 (5 bases). The chain's CDR3 is CASSLPRQTNTEAFF. CDR3 DNA: TGTGCCAGCAGCTTACCTCGACAGACGAACACTGAAGCTTTCTTT.